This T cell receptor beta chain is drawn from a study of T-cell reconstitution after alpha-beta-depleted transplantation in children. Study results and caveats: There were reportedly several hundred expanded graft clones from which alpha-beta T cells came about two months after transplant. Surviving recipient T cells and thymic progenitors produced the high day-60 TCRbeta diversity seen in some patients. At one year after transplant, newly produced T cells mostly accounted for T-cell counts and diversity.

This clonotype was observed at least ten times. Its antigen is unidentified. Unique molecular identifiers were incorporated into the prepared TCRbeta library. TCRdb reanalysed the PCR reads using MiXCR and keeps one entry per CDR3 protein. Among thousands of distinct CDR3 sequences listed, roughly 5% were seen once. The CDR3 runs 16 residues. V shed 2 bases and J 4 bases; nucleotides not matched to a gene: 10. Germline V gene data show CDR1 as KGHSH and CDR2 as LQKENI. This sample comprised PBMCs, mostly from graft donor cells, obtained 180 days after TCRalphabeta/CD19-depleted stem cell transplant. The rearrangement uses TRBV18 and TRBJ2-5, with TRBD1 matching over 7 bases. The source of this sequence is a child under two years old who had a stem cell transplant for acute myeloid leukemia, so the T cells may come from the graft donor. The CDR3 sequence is CASSPNHDTGVETQYF. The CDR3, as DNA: TGTGCCAGCTCACCAAACCATGACACAGGGGTAGAGACCCAGTACTTC.